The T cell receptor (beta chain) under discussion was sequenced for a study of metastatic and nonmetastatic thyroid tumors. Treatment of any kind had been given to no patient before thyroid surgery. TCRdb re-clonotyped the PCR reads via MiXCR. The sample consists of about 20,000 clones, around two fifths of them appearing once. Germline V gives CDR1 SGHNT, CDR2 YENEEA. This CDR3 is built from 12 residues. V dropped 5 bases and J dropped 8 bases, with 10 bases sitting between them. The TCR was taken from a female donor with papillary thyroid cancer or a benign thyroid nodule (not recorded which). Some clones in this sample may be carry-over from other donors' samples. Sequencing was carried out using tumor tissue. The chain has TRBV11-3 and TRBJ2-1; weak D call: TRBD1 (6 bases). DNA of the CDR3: TGTGCCAGCAGCGCGCAGGGGCATGAGCAGTTCTTC. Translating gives CASSAQGHEQFF.